This entry features one TCR beta chain sequence. The antigen is unknown. Germline CDR1 MNHEY, CDR2 SVGEGT. V gave up 6 bases and J gave up 5 bases; unmatched junction bases: 4. CDR3 length equals 13 residues. This record comes from a study of breast tumors, draining lymph nodes, adjacent tissues. Study results and limitations: Luminal-like breast cancer showed significantly higher tumor–nontumor repertoire similarity than basal-like.

TCRdb called the multiplex PCR reads again in MiXCR, with one record for every CDR3 protein. The data hold more than 20,000 distinct CDR3 sequences, with 58% observed a single time. The sample consisted of breast tumor tissue. The TCR was taken from a female donor with breast cancer. Some clones in this sample may be carry-over from other donors' samples. J is TRBJ2-7 and V is TRBV6-2 or TRBV6-3; 10 bases agree with TRBD1. In DNA, the CDR3 is TGTGCCAGCAGCACCGGGACAGGGGACGAGCAGTACTTC. Its protein is CASSTGTGDEQYF.